Listed below are T cell receptor beta chains from one sample, sequenced in a study of cytomegalovirus exposure and HLA in healthy donors. Assay: immunoSEQ multiplex PCR; the TCRdb copy retains only in-frame clones and omits some. The sample records over 150,000 clones, roughly 77% being singletons. Input material: PBMCs. Receptors were obtained from a man aged 25-45 years in good health and CMV-seropositive. Both conserved end residues are part of each CDR3. The order of the fields is D gene, J gene, clone size, V gene, CDR3 DNA, CDR3 protein. A D gene is named only where the DNA matches it firmly. Not every row has a clone size; where given, it reads once, few, many or a size class.

TRBD2	TRBJ2-3	NA	TRBV27	TGTGCCAGCAGTGTAGCGGGCCTCTTGAACACAGATACGCAGTATTTT	CASSVAGLLNTDTQYF
TRBD1	TRBJ2-3	NA	TRBV25-1	TGTGCCAGCAGTGACCCCGGGACAGGGGCAGATACGCAGTATTTT	CASSDPGTGADTQYF
NA	TRBJ2-5	few	TRBV27	TGTGCCAGCAGCGAGACAGGCCGCCAAGAGACCCAGTACTTC	CASSETGRQETQYF
TRBD1	TRBJ1-1	NA	TRBV7-3	TGTGCCAGCAGCGCAACGGGACAGGGGCCCGGTGAAGCTTTCTTT	CASSATGQGPGEAFF
TRBD1	TRBJ2-1	NA	TRBV7-9	TGTGCCAGCAGCTTTCCGGACAGGGCCTACAATGAGCAGTTCTTC	CASSFPDRAYNEQFF
TRBD1	TRBJ1-4	NA	TRBV27	TGTGCCAGCAGTTTGGGACAGGGAGGTGAAAAACTGTTTTTT	CASSLGQGGEKLFF
TRBD1	TRBJ1-1	NA	TRBV6-1	TGTGCCAGCCGGGGACAGGGTATAGTGAACACTGAAGCTTTCTTT	CASRGQGIVNTEAFF
TRBD1	TRBJ2-7	NA	TRBV4-1	TGCGCCAGCAGCCTACAGGGGCGCGAGCAGTACTTC	CASSLQGREQYF
TRBD1	TRBJ2-7	NA	TRBV7-9	TGTGCCAGCAGCTTAGCCGACGGACAGGGCCACTCCTACGAGCAGTACTTC	CASSLADGQGHSYEQYF
TRBD1	TRBJ2-3	NA	TRBV9	TGTGCCAGCAGCGTAGAGGGGGCGGGCGATACGCAGTATTTT	CASSVEGAGDTQYF
NA	TRBJ1-1	NA	TRBV5-1	TGCGCCAGCAGCTTGGGAGGTCGCTCGCCTGAAGCTTTCTTT	CASSLGGRSPEAFF
TRBD2	TRBJ2-1	NA	TRBV19	TGTGCCAGTAGTTTGTCTAGCGGGGCCTACAATGAGCAGTTCTTC	CASSLSSGAYNEQFF
NA	TRBJ2-1	NA	TRBV4-3	TGCGCCAGCAGCCGAACTCCGTACAATGAGCAGTTCTTC	CASSRTPYNEQFF
TRBD1	TRBJ2-7	NA	TRBV7-2	TGTGCCAGCAGCTTAGGGTTACCGGGACAGGGGAGCGAGCAGTACTTC	CASSLGLPGQGSEQYF
TRBD1	TRBJ1-4	NA	TRBV7-9	TGTGCCAGCAGCTTAGGAATACAGGGGGCAAATGAAAAACTGTTTTTT	CASSLGIQGANEKLFF
TRBD2	TRBJ2-1	NA	TRBV5-4	TGTGCCAGCAGCTTGGACCCCACTAGCGTCAATGAGCAGTTCTTC	CASSLDPTSVNEQFF
NA	TRBJ2-7	NA	TRBV29-1	TGCAGCGTTGAACGGTGGCAGGGATCCTACGAGCAGTACTTC	CSVERWQGSYEQYF
NA	TRBJ1-5	NA	TRBV27	TGTGCCAGCAAAAAGGGGGGGGTTGGTCAGCCCCAGCATTTT	CASKKGGVGQPQHF
TRBD1	TRBJ1-2	NA	TRBV30	TGTGCCTGGACACGGACAGGGGAGGGCTATGGCTACACCTTC	CAWTRTGEGYGYTF
NA	TRBJ1-5	NA	TRBV4-1	TGCGCCAGCAGCCAGGGGAGGCAGGCGACCCCACCCCAGCATTTT	CASSQGRQATPPQHF
TRBD1	TRBJ2-7	NA	TRBV18	TGTGCCAGCTCACCGGGACAGGGCCCCTACGAGCAGTACTTC	CASSPGQGPYEQYF
NA	TRBJ2-7	NA	TRBV7-2	TGTGCCAGCAGCTTATTCCAGGGGGGCTACGAGCAGTACTTC	CASSLFQGGYEQYF
NA	TRBJ2-7	NA	TRBV2	TGTGCCAGCAGGCGGGACGGCCAACCCTACGAGCAGTACTTC	CASRRDGQPYEQYF
NA	TRBJ1-1	NA	TRBV19	TGTGCCACACGGCTAGGGGTATCGACTGAAGCTTTCTTT	CATRLGVSTEAFF
NA	TRBJ2-2	NA	TRBV11-3	TGTGCCAGCAGCTCATACACCGGGGAGCTGTTTTTT	CASSSYTGELFF
TRBD1	TRBJ2-5	NA	TRBV12-5	TGTGCTAGTGCCCTGGGACAGCAAGAGACCCAGTACTTC	CASALGQQETQYF
NA	TRBJ2-3	NA	TRBV5-1	TGCGCCAGCAGCTTAAGGGAGGTCACAGATACGCAGTATTTT	CASSLREVTDTQYF
NA	TRBJ2-7	few	TRBV5-1	TGCGCCAGCAGCTTGGGTCGGCAGGGCGTGCCCGAGCAGTACTTC	CASSLGRQGVPEQYF
TRBD1	TRBJ2-2	NA	TRBV4-1	TGCGCCAGCAGCCAAGCGTGGACAGGGGTAAAGACCGGGGAGCTGTTTTTT	CASSQAWTGVKTGELFF
TRBD2	TRBJ2-1	once	TRBV4-2	TGTGCCAGCAGCCAAGTAGAGCTAGCGGGGTATACTGAGCAGTTCTTC	CASSQVELAGYTEQFF
NA	TRBJ2-7	NA	TRBV2	TGTGCCAGCAGTGAGTCAGAGGCGCAGTACTTC	CASSESEAQYF
TRBD2	TRBJ2-1	NA	TRBV6-1	TGTGCCAGCAGTGAAGGACTAGCGGGGGGGCAGGGCAATGAGCAGTTCTTC	CASSEGLAGGQGNEQFF
TRBD1	TRBJ1-2	NA	TRBV4-1	TGCGCCAGCAGCCATCCGGACAGGCCCGACTATGGCTACACCTTC	CASSHPDRPDYGYTF
TRBD1	TRBJ2-7	NA	TRBV30	TGTGCCTGGGACAGGGAAGGCTACGAGCAGTACTTC	CAWDREGYEQYF
TRBD1	TRBJ1-5	NA	TRBV18	TGTGCCAGCTCTCCCGACAGGGCGGGTCAGCCCCAGCATTTT	CASSPDRAGQPQHF
NA	TRBJ2-7	few	TRBV29-1	TGCAGCGTTGTCGGTCAGGGGAGCTCCTACGAGCAGTACTTC	CSVVGQGSSYEQYF
NA	TRBJ1-2	few	TRBV5-1	TGCGCCAGCAGGTCGACAGCTAACTATGGCTACACCTTC	CASRSTANYGYTF
TRBD2	TRBJ2-7	NA	TRBV28	TGTGCCAGCAGTTTAAAGGGGAGGGTCCACGAGCAGTACTTC	CASSLKGRVHEQYF
NA	TRBJ1-1	few	TRBV7-9	TGTGCCAGCAGCCAAAATGGAGGGGTAACTGAAGCTTTCTTT	CASSQNGGVTEAFF
NA	TRBJ1-2	NA	TRBV5-6	TGTGCCAGCAGCACGACAGTCTATGGCTACACCTTC	CASSTTVYGYTF
NA	TRBJ1-5	NA	TRBV7-8	TGTGCCAGCAGCAAGCGGGACAGCAATCAGCCCCAGCATTTT	CASSKRDSNQPQHF
TRBD1	TRBJ1-4	once	TRBV2	TGTGCCAGCCGAGACAGGGGCCTAGGTGAAAAACTGTTTTTT	CASRDRGLGEKLFF
NA	TRBJ1-1	NA	TRBV27	TGTGCCAGCAGTTTAAATCCAAACACTGAAGCTTTCTTT	CASSLNPNTEAFF
NA	TRBJ1-2	NA	TRBV5-5	TGTGCCAGCAGCTTAGAGTTGTTTGCCTACACCTTC	CASSLELFAYTF
NA	TRBJ1-5	few	TRBV6-1	TGTGCCAGCCTTACCCCGGGACAAAATCAGCCCCAGCATTTT	CASLTPGQNQPQHF
NA	TRBJ1-2	NA	TRBV7-9	TGTGCCAGCAGCCCTAATAGCATGACAGCCCTAAACTATGGCTACACCTTC	CASSPNSMTALNYGYTF
NA	TRBJ2-2	once	TRBV6-5	TGCGCCAGCAGAACAGAACTGAACACCGGGGAGCTGTTTTTT	CASRTELNTGELFF
NA	TRBJ2-3	NA	TRBV11-2	TGTGCCAGCAGCTTATTACGGGATACGCAGTATTTT	CASSLLRDTQYF
NA	TRBJ2-3	few	TRBV5-8	TGTGCCAGCAGCCACAGGAAAGGAACAGATACGCAGTATTTT	CASSHRKGTDTQYF
NA	TRBJ2-7	NA	TRBV4-3	TGCGCCAGCAGCCAAGATGCAGGTTCCTACGAGCAGTACTTC	CASSQDAGSYEQYF
NA	TRBJ1-1	many	TRBV6-5	TGTGCCAGCACGCCAAACATGAACACTGAAGCTTTCTTT	CASTPNMNTEAFF
TRBD1	TRBJ2-5	NA	TRBV28	TGTGCCAGCAGCCTCGGGACAGGGGGCTCAGAGACCCAGTACTTC	CASSLGTGGSETQYF
NA	TRBJ2-4	NA	TRBV28	TGTGCCAGCAGTTTAGCCCAGGATTGGTACTTC	CASSLAQDWYF
NA	TRBJ2-7	few	TRBV11-2	TGTGCCAGCAGCTTAGATCGCGGGCCCTACGAGCAGTACTTC	CASSLDRGPYEQYF
NA	TRBJ1-5	once	TRBV7-3	TGTGCCAGCATTCGGGGGGACAGCAATCAGCCCCAGCATTTT	CASIRGDSNQPQHF
NA	TRBJ2-5	NA	TRBV30	TGTGCCTGGAGTGTAAGCGGGCAACGGGGGGAGACCCAGTACTTC	CAWSVSGQRGETQYF
NA	TRBJ2-7	once	TRBV10-1	TGCGCCAGCAGTGAGTCGGGGGACACCTACGAGCAGTACTTC	CASSESGDTYEQYF
TRBD2	TRBJ2-1	NA	TRBV25-1	TGTGCCAGCAGTGAATCTAGGACTAGCGGGGGGAATGAGCAGTTCTTC	CASSESRTSGGNEQFF
TRBD1	TRBJ1-1	NA	TRBV9	TGTGCCAGCAGCGTAGCGAGACAGGGGGACGCTGAAGCTTTCTTT	CASSVARQGDAEAFF